This T cell receptor beta chain was recorded in a study of T cells in Graves' hyperthyroidism and ophthalmopathy (dated by TCRdb to between 2017 and 2020). About the full investigation: Peripheral blood was collected at initial diagnosis, before any treatment. To identify TCR V-J signatures that set the groups apart, the researchers used a discovery cohort of 100 patients, made up of 40 to 45 with Graves' ophthalmopathy and 57 with stable Graves' hyperthyroidism. An independent validation cohort of 18 to 20 hyperthyroidism patients and 17 patients who later progressed to ophthalmopathy tested prospective prediction of ophthalmopathy. The 100 discovery patients were randomly split 7:3 into training and test sets. The study also compared thyroid tissue and blood T-cell repertoires from roughly 6 Graves' hyperthyroidism patients. After blood sampling, hyperthyroidism patients were treated with methimazole at a starting dose of 30 mg daily, and ophthalmopathy patients were treated with high-dose intravenous methylprednisolone. TCR Vbeta CDR3 sequencing of around 130 peripheral blood samples (roughly 43 ophthalmopathy, about 80 hyperthyroidism and around 17 progressor patients) is reported in the paper.

A patient counted as having stable Graves' hyperthyroidism if no progression to ophthalmopathy occurred over 18 months of follow-up. Hyperthyroidism patients were newly diagnosed, had a disease duration of under 2 months, and were aged 18 to 65 years. Exclusion was applied to patients with uncontrolled infections, other autoimmune diseases, pregnancy or lactation. Diagnoses were established on the basis of clinical symptoms, serum thyroxine and TRAb, thyroid ultrasound, and orbital computed tomography. Ficoll-Paque density gradient centrifugation was used to isolate PBMCs from 8 to 10 ml of fresh peripheral blood. Total RNA was extracted using Trizol reagent, and RNA quality was assessed on an Agilent 2100 Bioanalyzer. Amplification of TCR beta CDR3 regions was carried out from RNA transcripts. A first-round RT-PCR of the TCR CDR3 used the HTBI primer set with the Qiagen OneStep RT-PCR kit. Libraries were constructed in a second round of multiplex PCR, after which size selection and purification were carried out. Libraries were sequenced paired-end with 100 bp reads on an Illumina HiSeq2000. Regarding the original processing steps: Raw data were processed with SOAPnuke, discarding reads with adapters, uncalled bases, mean Phred below 15, or no exact constant-primer or identifier match. High-quality paired reads were merged using COPE v1.2.5, and each unique nucleotide sequence was defined as a clonotype. MiTCR v1.1 was used to align clonotypes to the IMGT TRBV, TRBD and TRBJ reference segments. Analysis was restricted to V-J combinations with a frequency above 0.0001, which covered roughly 99% of repertoires. A TCS score was defined as the ratio between F50 (clonal expansion) and ExV (chaos), using BLOSUM62-based TCRdist between CDR3 peptides within each V-J. Welch's t-statistics and random forest reduced fewer than 600 V-J features to about 13, which were used in a naive Bayes classifier (R e1071). TCRdb took the public reads, trimmed them with fastp at Q25, ran MiXCR for clone calling and kept in-frame beta chains. All rows with the same CDR3 protein become a single entry with the most common DNA and genes. The V and J calls and clone size come from TCRdb's table, not from the authors' own analysis. The sample table holds approximately 710,000 distinct CDR3 sequences, of which around 16% were seen once. The ten largest clones capture about 16% of the sample.

V sheds 1 base and J sheds 9 bases, leaving 9 bases between their ends. Spanning cysteine to phenylalanine, the CDR3 consists of 12 amino acids. Only the CDR3 DNA stays, 36 bases, in frame from base 1. Looking up the germline V gene yields CDR1 WSHSY and CDR2 SAAADI. Results and caveats for the whole study, not just this receptor: Blood samples also contained most of the expanded thyroid clonotypes (frequency above 0.001), which suggests that blood repertoires may reflect thyroid immune responses. In validation, progression to ophthalmopathy was predicted by the model with 55% to 71% sensitivity and 72% to 85% specificity, a median of roughly six months before onset. In cross-validation, a model built on a 13 V-J signature told ophthalmopathy apart from stable hyperthyroidism with approximately 90% sensitivity and 81% to 82% specificity, and in testing the same model reached 80%/75%. No statistical method was used to fix the sample size in advance, and group allocation was not hidden from the investigators.

Remarks on this clonotype: Its antigen is still unknown. Qualities for individual bases were not recorded, and no much larger clone is one base off.

The TCR originated in a middle-aged man with Graves' hyperthyroidism. Specimen: blood. The chain employs TRBV10-2 and TRBJ2-5; 6 matching bases give a weak D call of TRBD2. Here the CDR3 is given as CASSEWGEAQYF. The nucleotides read TGCGCCAGCAGTGAGTGGGGGGAGGCCCAGTACTTC.